This TCR beta chain was captured in a study of early T cells in non-severe SARS-CoV-2 infection. Study results and caveats: VDJdb-based matching was biased toward anti-spike CD8 responses and missed private and CD4 specificities.

V shed 3 bases and J shed 6 bases, with 13 bases lying between them. The germline CDR1 and CDR2 sequences are SGHKS and YYEKEE (reference sequence). This CDR3 is built from 14 residues. One entry per CDR3 protein, called by TCRdb with MiXCR from the 5' RACE reads. This table has some 77,000 distinct CDR3 sequences, 8.5% to 10% appearing once. In regard to this clonotype: Its antigen is still unknown.

Sequencing used whole blood. This clonotype was sampled from an adult who was a healthcare worker with PCR-confirmed SARS-CoV-2 infection or an uninfected control (not recorded which). The chain has TRBV5-5 and TRBJ1-5; D is perhaps TRBD1 (5 bases). The CDR3 protein is CASSWGVVLQPQHF. CDR3 sequence (DNA): TGTGCCAGCAGCTGGGGGGTAGTTCTTCAGCCCCAGCATTTT.